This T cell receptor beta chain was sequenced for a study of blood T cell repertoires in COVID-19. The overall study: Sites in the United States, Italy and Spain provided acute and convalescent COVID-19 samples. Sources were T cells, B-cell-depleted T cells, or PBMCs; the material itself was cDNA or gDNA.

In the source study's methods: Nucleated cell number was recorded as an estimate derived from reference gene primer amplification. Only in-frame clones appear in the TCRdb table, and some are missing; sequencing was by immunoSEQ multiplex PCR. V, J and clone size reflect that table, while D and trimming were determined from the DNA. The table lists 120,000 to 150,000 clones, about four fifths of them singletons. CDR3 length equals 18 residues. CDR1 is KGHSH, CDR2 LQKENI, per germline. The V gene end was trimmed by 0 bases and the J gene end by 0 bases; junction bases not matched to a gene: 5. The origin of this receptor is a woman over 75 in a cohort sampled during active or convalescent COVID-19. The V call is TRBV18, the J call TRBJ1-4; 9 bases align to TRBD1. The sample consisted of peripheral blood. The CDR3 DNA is TGTGCCAGCTCACCACCGGGACAGGGTGGGACAACTAATGAAAAACTGTTTTTT. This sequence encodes CASSPPGQGGTTNEKLFF.